A selection of T cell receptor beta chains follows, all from one sample in a study of blood T cell repertoires in COVID-19. TCRdb's table, derived via immunoSEQ multiplex PCR, lists solely in-frame clones and lacks some. The sample comprises roughly 90,000 clones, roughly 84% of which are singletons, and roughly 32% rests with the top ten. Source material: peripheral blood. The receptors stem from a woman older than 75 with active or convalescent COVID-19. CDR3s include the opening cysteine and the closing phenylalanine or tryptophan. A D gene is named only where the DNA matches it firmly. For some rows the clone size is stated as once, few or many, or as a class when expanded; others skip it.

v_call	clone_size	d_call	j_call	cdr3_aa	cdr3_nt
TRBV7-3	.	.	TRBJ2-2	CASSFLVGRHTGELFF	TGTGCCAGCAGCTTTTTGGTTGGGAGACACACCGGGGAGCTGTTTTTT
TRBV4-1	.	TRBD2	TRBJ2-2	CASSRAGGPSRELFF	TGCGCCAGCAGCCGAGCGGGAGGCCCCTCAAGGGAGCTGTTTTTT
TRBV29-1	once	TRBD2	TRBJ2-3	CSVLLAGVGTQYF	TGCAGCGTCCTACTAGCGGGAGTCGGTACGCAGTATTTT
TRBV19	few	TRBD2	TRBJ2-2	CASRGTRNTGELFF	TGTGCCAGTAGAGGGACTAGGAACACCGGGGAGCTGTTTTTT
TRBV7-2	.	.	TRBJ2-5	CASSFLGGTQYF	TGTGCCAGCAGCTTTCTGGGGGGGACCCAGTACTTC
TRBV13	.	TRBD1	TRBJ1-6	CASSGRPDRASPLHF	TGTGCCAGCAGCGGACGCCCCGACAGGGCTTCACCCCTCCACTTT
TRBV7-6	.	TRBD2	TRBJ2-3	CASSLSGGDTQYF	TGTGCCAGCAGCCTTAGCGGGGGGGATACGCAGTATTTT
TRBV5-1	once	TRBD1	TRBJ2-7	CASSSGGGSYEQYF	TGCGCCAGCAGCTCAGGGGGCGGCTCCTACGAGCAGTACTTC
TRBV10-3	.	.	TRBJ2-6	CAISGSRGGTGANVLTF	TGTGCCATCAGTGGTAGTAGAGGAGGCACCGGGGCCAACGTCCTGACTTTC
TRBV15	.	.	TRBJ2-2	CATSRERAFSAGELFF	TGTGCCACCAGCAGAGAGAGGGCCTTTAGTGCCGGGGAGCTGTTTTTT
TRBV28	.	TRBD2	TRBJ2-1	CASSPTSDEQFF	TGTGCCAGCAGCCCCACTAGCGATGAGCAGTTCTTC
TRBV27	.	TRBD2	TRBJ2-1	CASSLSPPTSGSFNEQFF	TGTGCCAGCAGTTTATCCCCTCCCACTAGCGGGAGTTTTAATGAGCAGTTCTTC
TRBV5-1	.	.	TRBJ2-5	CASSLSGGPQETQYF	TGCGCCAGCAGCTTGAGTGGGGGCCCGCAAGAGACCCAGTACTTC
TRBV12-5	once	TRBD2	TRBJ2-1	CASGSASSGVKGKFF	TGTGCTAGTGGTTCGGCTTCTAGCGGGGTTAAGGGGAAGTTCTTC
TRBV24-1	.	.	TRBJ2-5	CATSDLLAGSQETQYF	TGTGCCACCAGTGATTTGCTGGCAGGGTCACAAGAGACCCAGTACTTC
TRBV6-1	.	TRBD1	TRBJ1-1	CASSEDRVGEAFF	TGTGCCAGCAGTGAGGACAGGGTAGGCGAAGCTTTCTTT
TRBV5-6	once	TRBD2	TRBJ2-5	CASSQPSGGGETQYF	TGTGCCAGCAGCCAACCTAGCGGGGGGGGAGAGACCCAGTACTTC
TRBV21-1	.	.	TRBJ1-2	CASSKPGTGGEGYTF	TGTGCCAGCAGCAAACCGGGGACAGGGGGCGAAGGCTACACCTTC
TRBV4-2	.	TRBD1	TRBJ1-1	CASSQPPGQRMNTEAFF	TGTGCCAGCAGCCAACCCCCGGGACAGAGGATGAACACTGAAGCTTTCTTT
TRBV7-6	.	TRBD1	TRBJ1-2	CASSLDRIYGYTF	TGTGCCAGCAGCTTGGACAGGATCTATGGCTACACCTTC
TRBV4-1	.	TRBD1	TRBJ1-6	CASSQGQGLDSPLHF	TGCGCCAGCAGCCAAGGACAGGGCCTGGATTCACCCCTCCACTTT
TRBV4-2	.	.	TRBJ1-5	CASSQGLTNQPQHF	TGTGCCAGCAGCCAAGGACTGACTAATCAGCCCCAGCATTTT
TRBV18	.	.	TRBJ1-5	CASSPRAASYSNQPQHF	TGTGCCAGCTCACCACGGGCAGCATCTTATAGCAATCAGCCCCAGCATTTT
TRBV3-1/TRBV3-2	.	.	TRBJ2-1	CASSQPYDTLYSYNEQFF	TGTGCCAGCAGCCAACCCTACGACACTTTATACTCCTACAATGAGCAGTTCTTC
TRBV6-5	few	TRBD2	TRBJ2-7	CASSQSGAFYEQYF	TGTGCCAGCAGTCAAAGCGGGGCATTCTACGAGCAGTACTTC
TRBV3-1/TRBV3-2	.	.	TRBJ1-2	CASSAQRVDGYTF	TGTGCCAGCAGCGCACAGAGAGTGGATGGCTACACCTTC
TRBV2	.	TRBD1	TRBJ2-7	CASIEGARYEQYF	TGTGCCAGCATCGAGGGGGCCAGGTACGAGCAGTACTTC
TRBV18	.	.	TRBJ1-5	CASSPAQVSNQPQHF	TGTGCCAGCTCACCGGCGCAGGTTAGCAATCAGCCCCAGCATTTT
TRBV3-1/TRBV3-2	.	.	TRBJ2-5	CASSRLAGVETQYF	TGTGCCAGCAGCCGACTAGCAGGGGTAGAGACCCAGTACTTC
TRBV27	.	.	TRBJ2-1	CASSLWGLSYNEQFF	TGTGCCAGCAGTTTATGGGGGCTGTCCTACAATGAGCAGTTCTTC
TRBV6-5	.	.	TRBJ2-5	CASSYRVGEVQETQYF	TGTGCCAGCAGTTATAGGGTCGGGGAAGTCCAAGAGACCCAGTACTTC
TRBV7-9	.	TRBD1	TRBJ1-6	CASSHGTGNSPLHF	TGTGCCAGCAGTCACGGGACAGGCAATTCACCCCTCCACTTT
TRBV10-3	.	.	TRBJ2-1	CAIRDHPGVDEQFF	TGTGCCATCAGGGACCACCCGGGAGTCGATGAGCAGTTCTTC
TRBV6-2/TRBV6-3	.	TRBD1	TRBJ1-5	CASSRDRGRQPQHF	TGTGCCAGCAGTCGGGACAGGGGGAGGCAGCCCCAGCATTTT
TRBV21-1	.	.	TRBJ2-5	CASSKARDRVDKAQETQYF	TGTGCCAGCAGCAAAGCGCGGGACAGGGTTGACAAAGCACAAGAGACCCAGTACTTC
TRBV10-3	.	TRBD1	TRBJ2-3	CAISDGPDRVTDTQYF	TGTGCCATCAGTGACGGGCCGGACAGGGTCACAGATACGCAGTATTTT
TRBV5-4	.	TRBD1	TRBJ1-2	CASSQGTDYGYTF	TGTGCCAGCAGCCAAGGGACAGACTATGGCTACACCTTC
TRBV19	.	TRBD1	TRBJ2-3	CASSTDRGFTDTQYF	TGTGCCAGTAGTACGGACAGGGGGTTCACAGATACGCAGTATTTT
TRBV28	.	.	TRBJ2-2	CASSSGLYANTGELFF	TGTGCCAGCAGCTCGGGATTATACGCGAACACCGGGGAGCTGTTTTTT
TRBV5-1	few	.	TRBJ2-2	CASTRSLNTGELFF	TGCGCCAGCACCCGGAGCCTGAACACCGGGGAGCTGTTTTTT
TRBV7-9	.	.	TRBJ1-1	CASSDQTVNTEAFF	TGTGCCAGCAGCGACCAGACTGTAAACACTGAAGCTTTCTTT
TRBV6-6	.	TRBD1	TRBJ1-1	CASNRQGGRMNTEAFF	TGTGCCAGCAATCGACAGGGCGGAAGGATGAACACTGAAGCTTTCTTT
TRBV18	.	TRBD2	TRBJ2-3	CASSPGLAQDTQYF	TGTGCCAGCTCGCCGGGACTAGCTCAAGATACGCAGTATTTT
TRBV9	.	.	TRBJ1-3	CASSVGQMAGHSGNTIYF	TGTGCCAGCAGCGTAGGCCAAATGGCAGGGCACTCTGGAAACACCATATATTTT
TRBV29-1	.	.	TRBJ2-5	CSSSPGVGETQYF	TGCAGCTCCTCCCCGGGAGTCGGGGAGACCCAGTACTTC
TRBV5-1	.	.	TRBJ2-3	CASSFEGETQYF	TGCGCCAGCAGCTTTGAGGGGGAAACGCAGTATTTT
TRBV30	.	.	TRBJ2-3	CAWRPRDTTDTQYF	TGTGCCTGGAGGCCCCGGGACACCACAGATACGCAGTATTTT
TRBV9	.	.	TRBJ2-3	CASSVGVSGITDTQYF	TGTGCCAGCAGCGTAGGCGTTAGCGGAATCACAGATACGCAGTATTTT
TRBV19	.	.	TRBJ2-7	CASTSFGGTGTDLYEQYF	TGTGCCAGTACCTCATTTGGGGGTACAGGGACCGATTTGTACGAGCAGTACTTC
TRBV28	.	TRBD1	TRBJ1-5	CASSPQTGIQPQHF	TGTGCCAGCAGTCCTCAGACAGGGATTCAGCCTCAGCATTTT
TRBV5-1	.	.	TRBJ1-6	CASSLVARRGPNSPLHF	TGCGCCAGCAGCTTGGTGGCCCGAAGGGGTCCTAATTCACCCCTCCACTTT
TRBV6-5	.	.	TRBJ1-4	CASSPQRGIEKLFF	TGTGCCAGCAGTCCTCAACGGGGAATTGAAAAACTGTTTTTT
TRBV7-3	.	.	TRBJ2-2	CASSLRRGTNTGELFF	TGTGCCAGCAGCTTGCGAAGGGGAACGAACACCGGGGAGCTGTTTTTT
TRBV19	many	TRBD1	TRBJ1-1	CASSISGGMGEAFF	TGTGCCAGTAGTATATCAGGGGGCATGGGTGAAGCTTTCTTT
TRBV3-1/TRBV3-2	.	.	TRBJ2-3	CASSQDPGSSTDTQYF	TGTGCCAGCAGCCAAGATCCGGGGTCTAGCACAGATACGCAGTATTTT
TRBV6-2/TRBV6-3	.	.	TRBJ1-6	CASSATTDNSPLHF	TGTGCCAGCAGTGCGACGACAGATAATTCACCCCTCCACTTT
TRBV7-2	.	TRBD1	TRBJ2-7	CASSPLGGTGGAYEQYF	TGTGCCAGCAGCCCACTTGGCGGGACAGGGGGGGCCTACGAGCAGTACTTC